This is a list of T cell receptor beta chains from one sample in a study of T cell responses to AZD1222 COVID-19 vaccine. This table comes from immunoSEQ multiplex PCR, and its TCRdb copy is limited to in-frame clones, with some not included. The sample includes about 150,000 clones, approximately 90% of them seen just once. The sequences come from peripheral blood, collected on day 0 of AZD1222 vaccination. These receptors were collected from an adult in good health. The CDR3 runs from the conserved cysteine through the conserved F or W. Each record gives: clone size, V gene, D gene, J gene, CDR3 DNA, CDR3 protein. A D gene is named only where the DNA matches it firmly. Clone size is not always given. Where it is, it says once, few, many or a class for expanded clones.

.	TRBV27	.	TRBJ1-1	TGTGCCAGCAGTTCTCGGACGATGAACACTGAAGCTTTCTTT	CASSSRTMNTEAFF
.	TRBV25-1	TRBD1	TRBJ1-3	TGTGCCAGCGCTCCTAGGACCAGAAAAGGGGGCATTGGAAACACCATATATTTT	CASAPRTRKGGIGNTIYF
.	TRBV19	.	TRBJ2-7	TGTGCCAGTAGTCCAGGCGGGCCAACCTACGAGCAGTACTTC	CASSPGGPTYEQYF
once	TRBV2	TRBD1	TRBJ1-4	TGTGCCAGCACGGACAGGGGTAATGAAAAACTGTTTTTT	CASTDRGNEKLFF
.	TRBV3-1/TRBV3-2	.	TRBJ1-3	TGTGCCAGCAGCCAAGGGAACTCTGGAAACACCATATATTTT	CASSQGNSGNTIYF
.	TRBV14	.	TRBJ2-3	TGTGCCAGCAGCCAAGGGAACAGCCGCACAGATACGCAGTATTTT	CASSQGNSRTDTQYF
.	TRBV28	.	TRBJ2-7	TGTGCCAGCAGTTTAGAGGGCGAGCAGTACTTC	CASSLEGEQYF
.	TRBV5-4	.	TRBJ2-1	TGTGCCAGCAGCTCCATTTCAGGTGAGCAGTTCTTC	CASSSISGEQFF
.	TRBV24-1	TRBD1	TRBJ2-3	TGTGCCACCAGTGATTTCGGGGGACAGGGGGCCAGAGATACGCAGTATTTT	CATSDFGGQGARDTQYF
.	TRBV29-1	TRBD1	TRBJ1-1	TGCAGCGTTGAAGCCTGGACAGGGGGATACACTGAAGCTTTCTTT	CSVEAWTGGYTEAFF
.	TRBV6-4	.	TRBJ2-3	TGTGCCAGCAGTGAACGGCCGAGCGCGCTCACAGATACGCAGTATTTT	CASSERPSALTDTQYF
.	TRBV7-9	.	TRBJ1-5	TGTGCCAGCAGCCATACAGGGACGGATCAGCCCCAGCATTTT	CASSHTGTDQPQHF
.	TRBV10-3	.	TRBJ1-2	TGTGCCATCAGTAGTGGCCAGTATGGCTACACCTTC	CAISSGQYGYTF
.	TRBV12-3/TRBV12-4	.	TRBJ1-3	TGTGCCAGCAGTTCGACAGATGGAAACACCATATATTTT	CASSSTDGNTIYF
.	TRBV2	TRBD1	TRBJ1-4	TGTGCCAGAAAGGGACAGGGAGAGGAAAAACTGTTTTTT	CARKGQGEEKLFF
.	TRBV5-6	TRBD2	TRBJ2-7	TGTGCCAGCAGCATGCTGGGACTAGCGGGACCCGAGCAGTACTTC	CASSMLGLAGPEQYF
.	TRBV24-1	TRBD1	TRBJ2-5	TGTGCCACCAGTCCCCACGGGACAGTCCAAGAGACCCAGTACTTC	CATSPHGTVQETQYF
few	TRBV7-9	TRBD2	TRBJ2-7	TGTGCCAGCAGCCCCGACCTGATTAGCGGGAGGGGGGGAGAGGAGCAGTACTTC	CASSPDLISGRGGEEQYF
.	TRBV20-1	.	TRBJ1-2	TGCAGTGCCAAGGAACTAGTTGGCTACACCTTC	CSAKELVGYTF
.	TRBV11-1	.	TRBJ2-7	TGTGCCAGCAGCTTAGCGCTGCGGGACTTTACCTACGAGCAGTACTTC	CASSLALRDFTYEQYF